The 20 T cell receptor beta chains reported below all come from one sample, sequenced in a study of T cells in Graves' hyperthyroidism and ophthalmopathy. Amplified TCR beta CDR3 regions derived from RNA transcripts. The HTBI set primed first-round TCR CDR3 RT-PCR. From the multiplex PCR reads, TCRdb called clonotypes with MiXCR, one entry per CDR3 protein. The sample consists of under 700,000 distinct CDR3 sequences, around 45% of them appearing once. The sample taken for sequencing was peripheral blood or thyroid tissue (not recorded which). The receptors come from a woman in her late teens or twenties with Graves' hyperthyroidism.

The rearrangement joins TRBV7-9 to TRBJ1-2; 7 nucleotides line up with TRBD1. V dropped 3 bases and J dropped 2; count of bases not matched to a gene: 3. The CDR3 runs 14 residues. CDR1 and CDR2 from the germline V gene are SEHNR and FQNEAQ (reference sequence). CDR3 protein: CASSLGQRNYGYTF. The CDR3, as DNA: TGTGCCAGCAGCTTGGGACAGCGAAACTATGGCTACACCTTC.

The chain employs TRBV29-1 and TRBJ2-2, with D unresolved. Germline CDR1 is SQVTM and CDR2 is ANQGSEA. Deletions cut 2 bases from V and 4 bases from J, with 14 bases between. The CDR3 length is 15 residues. The CDR3 nucleotides read TGCAGCGTTGAAACCCGGCTCACGGGCACCGGGGAGCTGTTTTTT. This sequence encodes CSVETRLTGTGELFF.

This clonotype was detected only a few times. The CDR3 is CASSLGTGGARGYTF. CDR3 in DNA: TGTGCCAGCAGCTTGGGGACAGGGGGCGCGAGGGGCTACACCTTC. This chain uses TRBV7-9 with TRBJ1-2; 12 positions agree with TRBD1. CDR1 and CDR2 from the germline V gene are SEHNR and FQNEAQ (reference sequence). This CDR3 is built from 15 residues. V shed 3 bases, J shed 8 bases, and the junction held 7 bases outside the gene matches. Supplemented by reference TRBV7-9 and TRBJ1-2, the full variable domain reads DTGVSQNPRHKITKRGQNVTFRCDPISEHNRLYWYRQTLGQGPEFLTYFQNEAQLEKSRLLSDRFSAERPKGSFSTLEIQRTEQGDSAMYLCASSLGTGGARGYTFGSGTRLTVV.

The sample holds many counts of this clonotype. J is TRBJ1-1 and V is TRBV7-8; D unclear. Between the trimmed V and J ends, which lost 5 bases and 6 bases, there was a span of 13 bases. The CDR3 consists of 13 residues. CDR1 SGHVS and CDR2 FQNEAQ come from the germline V gene. CDR3 sequence: CASSRRGRAEAFF. CDR3 coding DNA: TGTGCCAGCAGCCGACGCGGAAGGGCTGAAGCTTTCTTT.

Concerning this clonotype: The CDR3 carries no conserved terminal phenylalanine or tryptophan, so it likely arises from a read error. Because the CDR3's place on the DNA is in doubt, the DNA is left out and the CDR3 is given as listed by TCRdb. The chain joins TRBV5-1 to TRBJ2-6; TRBD2 is taken as the D call from the table, unchecked against the DNA. The length of the CDR3 is 10 amino acids, counting both ends. Germline CDR1 reads SGHRS; CDR2 reads YFSETQ. The CDR3 loop reads CASSFSGGPV.

In this sample, this clonotype turned up a few times. The genes are TRBV15 and TRBJ2-6; D gene uncertain. The CDR3 has 15 amino acids. V was pared by 0 bases and J by 4 bases, with 7 bases between. Germline V CDR1 and CDR2: LNHNV, YYDKDF (reference sequence). This CDR3 is CATSRDRKGANVLTF. CDR3 DNA: TGTGCCACCAGCAGAGATCGAAAGGGGGCCAACGTCCTGACTTTC.

With respect to this clonotype: This clone may be a read error of a much larger clone one base away. The CDR3: CAISDSPINTGELVF. DNA for the CDR3: TGTGCCATCAGTGATTCTCCGATAAACACCGGGGAGCTGGTTTTT. The rearrangement joins TRBV10-3 to TRBJ2-2; tentatively, D is TRBD2 (5 bases). The CDR3 contains 15 residues. Germline CDR1 and CDR2: ENHRY and SYGVKD.

This chain uses TRBV15 with TRBJ1-3; 9 bases are a match to TRBD1. The CDR3 loop spans 13 amino acids. Germline lookup yields CDR1 LNHNV and CDR2 YYDKDF (reference sequence). V was clipped by 3 bases and J by 7 bases; unmatched bases: 1. The CDR3 DNA reads as TGTGCCACCAGCAGGACAGGGGGGAACACCATATATTTT. This gives the protein CATSRTGGNTIYF.

The chain employs TRBV10-3 and TRBJ1-5, with D perhaps matching TRBD1 (5 bases). The CDR3 runs 15 residues. Germline CDR1 ENHRY, CDR2 SYGVKD. V lost 4 bases and J 5 bases, leaving 15 bases between the germline ends. The CDR3 coding sequence is TGTGCCATCAGTGTCGGGGGGAATTCGCATCAGCCCCAGCATTTT. Translating it yields CAISVGGNSHQPQHF.

This clonotype has a handful of counts. This chain connects TRBV12-3 or TRBV12-4 to TRBJ1-1; D is possibly TRBD1 (5 bases). The CDR3 covers 12 residues. Trimming pared 5 bases from V and 8 bases from J, leaving 12 bases between. The chain's CDR3 is CASSPDKAEAFF. For the CDR3, the DNA is TGTGCCAGCAGTCCGGACAAGGCGGAAGCTTTCTTT.

In this sample, this clonotype turned up a few times. The chain carries TRBV7-9 and TRBJ1-5; 8 bases fit TRBD1. V was clipped by 5 bases and J by 6 bases; unmatched bases: 3. CDR1 and CDR2 from the germline V gene are SEHNR and FQNEAQ (reference sequence). The length of the CDR3 is 13 residues. The CDR3 sequence is CASSRQGIQPQHF. The DNA for the CDR3 is TGTGCCAGCAGCCGACAGGGGATTCAGCCCCAGCATTTT.

Many counts were recorded for this clonotype. In DNA form, the CDR3 reads TGTGCCAGCAGCTTAGCGGCCGCCCAGTACTTC. Its protein product is CASSLAAAQYF. J is TRBJ2-5 and V is TRBV7-2; D uncertain. The V and J ends lost 0 bases and 9 bases respectively, with 5 bases between them. The CDR3 consists of 11 residues. The germline V gene encodes CDR1 SGHTA and CDR2 FQGNSA.

The count of this clonotype is one. This may arise from a read error, as a much more abundant clone is one base away. V gene TRBV2 combines with J gene TRBJ1-3; possible D gene TRBD1, 6 bases. Germline V gene sequence: CDR1 SNHLY, CDR2 FYNNEI. The CDR3 sequence is 15 residues long. V lost 4 bases to trimming and J lost 4 bases, with 14 bases between them. In DNA form, the CDR3 reads TGTGCCAGCAGTGGACGGGGGGCGCGGGGAAACACCATATATTTT. This translates into CASSGRGARGNTIYF. The full variable domain, completed using reference TRBV2 and TRBJ1-3, is EPEVTQTPSHQVTQMGQEVILRCVPISNHLYFYWYRQILGQKVEFLVSFYNNEISEKSEIFDDQFSVERPDGSNFTLKIRSTKLEDSAMYFCASSGRGARGNTIYFGEGSWLTVV.

This clonotype occurred once. The chain couples TRBV20-1 to TRBJ1-5, with TRBD1 matching 9 bases. Trimming at V came to 3 bases and at J to 0 bases, leaving 6 bases not matched to a gene. The germline V gene has CDR1 DFQATT and CDR2 SNEGSKA (reference sequence). This CDR3 has 16 amino acids. CDR3 protein: CSARDRGPYSNQPQHF. The CDR3 bases are TGCAGTGCTAGGGACAGGGGACCCTATAGCAATCAGCCCCAGCATTTT.

Turning to this clonotype: A clone one base away is much larger, so this may be a read error. The chain employs TRBV7-9 and TRBJ1-2; perhaps TRBD1 as D (5 bases). This CDR3 spans 14 amino acids. In germline, CDR1 is SEHNR, CDR2 FQNEAQ (reference sequence). The CDR3 DNA sequence: TGTGCCGGCAGCTTATCTTCCAGGGTCTCCGGCTACACCTTC. It specifies CAGSLSSRVSGYTF.

This clonotype has a handful of counts. This chain joins TRBV7-9 and TRBJ2-5; D is perhaps TRBD2 (5 bases). This CDR3 is built from 18 residues. Trimming removed 1 base at V and 4 bases at J, with 22 bases between. Germline CDR1 SEHNR, CDR2 FQNEAQ (reference sequence). CDR3 DNA sequence: TGTGCCAGCAGCTTAGGTCGGCTAACTAGTCCGCGAGGAGAGACCCAGTACTTC. It is translated as CASSLGRLTSPRGETQYF.

The gene calls are TRBV7-8 and TRBJ1-5, with D possibly TRBD1 on 5 matching bases. Germline CDR1 reads SGHVS; CDR2 reads FQNEAQ. V shed 5 bases and J shed 3 bases, with 17 bases lying between them. The CDR3 is 16 residues long. The CDR3 sequence: CASSPRGGELNQPQHF. Here the CDR3 DNA reads TGTGCCAGCAGCCCTCGGGGGGGAGAACTCAATCAGCCCCAGCATTTT.

The chain links TRBV25-1 to TRBJ1-2, with TRBD1 as a possible D gene (5 bases). This CDR3 is 13 amino acids long. Germline CDR1 MGHDK, CDR2 SYGVNS. DNA for the CDR3: TGTGCTAGGATCGGCAGGGTGGTGGATGGCTACACCTTC. Its translation: CARIGRVVDGYTF.

This clonotype showed up just a few times. J is TRBJ1-1 and V is TRBV5-1, with TRBD1 matching 8 bases. This CDR3 has 15 residues. The germline gives CDR1 SGHRS, CDR2 YFSETQ. The junction had 8 bases not matched to a gene; V was cut back by 4 bases and J by 3 bases. The CDR3 DNA is TGCGCCAGCAGCCCCCGACAGGGGAGGGACACTGAAGCTTTCTTT. Protein: CASSPRQGRDTEAFF.

In this sample, this clonotype turned up many times. The rearrangement links TRBV2 to TRBJ1-2, with D unresolved. The CDR3 loop spans 12 amino acids. Germline loops: CDR1 SNHLY, CDR2 FYNNEI. Trimming removed 6 bases at V and 6 bases at J, with 11 bases between. The CDR3 sequence: CASRGLGNGYTF. The CDR3 nucleotides read TGTGCCAGCAGAGGATTAGGTAATGGCTACACCTTC.